This T cell receptor beta chain came from a study of T cell changes during pregnancy in multiple sclerosis. CDR3 length: 16 amino acids. V lost 2 bases and J 4 bases, leaving 15 bases between the germline ends. The germline V gene encodes CDR1 MNHNS and CDR2 SASEGT. Repertoires were generated with immunoSEQ multiplex PCR, while TCRdb's copy carries only in-frame clones and drops some. The repertoire has 70,000 to 80,000 clones, just over 90% of them found once; the top ten carry 0.4% to 0.45%. The sample was CD4+ T cells from peripheral blood mononuclear cells, taken before pregnancy. This TCR came from a female donor with multiple sclerosis, enrolled in a pregnancy study. The chain uses TRBV6-1 and TRBJ1-5; possibly TRBD1 for D (5 bases). CDR3 DNA: TGTGCCAGCAGTGAACGTAAAAAGGGGATTAATCAGCCCCAGCATTTT. Encoded protein: CASSERKKGINQPQHF.